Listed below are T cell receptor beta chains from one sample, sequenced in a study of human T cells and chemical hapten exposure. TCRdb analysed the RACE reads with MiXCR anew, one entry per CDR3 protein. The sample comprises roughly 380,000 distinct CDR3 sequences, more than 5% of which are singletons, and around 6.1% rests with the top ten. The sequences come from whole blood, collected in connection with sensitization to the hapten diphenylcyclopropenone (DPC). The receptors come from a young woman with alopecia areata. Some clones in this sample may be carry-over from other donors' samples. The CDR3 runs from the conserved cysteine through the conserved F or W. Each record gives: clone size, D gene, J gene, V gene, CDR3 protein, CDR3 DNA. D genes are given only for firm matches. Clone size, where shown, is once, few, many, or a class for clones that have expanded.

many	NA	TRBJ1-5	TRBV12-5	CASGLELRGVQPQHF	TGTGCTAGTGGTTTGGAGCTGAGGGGGGTGCAGCCCCAGCATTTT
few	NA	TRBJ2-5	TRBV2	CASTGDQETQYF	TGTGCCAGCACTGGGGACCAAGAGACCCAGTACTTC
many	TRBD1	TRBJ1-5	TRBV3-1	CASSQARRGFNQPQHF	TGTGCCAGCAGCCAAGCACGCAGGGGGTTCAATCAGCCCCAGCATTTT
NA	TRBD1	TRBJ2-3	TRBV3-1	CASSPLTGEDTQYF	TGTGCCAGCAGCCCTCTGACAGGGGAAGATACGCAGTATTTT
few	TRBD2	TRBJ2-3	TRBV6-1	CASSIISGGAPYTDTQYF	TGTGCCAGCAGTATTATTAGCGGGGGGGCGCCCTACACAGATACGCAGTATTTT
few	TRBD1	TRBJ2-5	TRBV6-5	CASSYSPGTVKETQYF	TGTGCCAGCAGTTATTCCCCCGGGACAGTTAAAGAGACCCAGTACTTC
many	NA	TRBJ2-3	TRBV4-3	CASSQEAQDTQYF	TGCGCCAGCAGCCAAGAGGCTCAGGATACGCAGTATTTT
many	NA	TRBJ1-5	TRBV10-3	CAISERRAGTQPQHF	TGTGCCATCAGTGAGAGGAGGGCGGGGACCCAGCCCCAGCATTTT
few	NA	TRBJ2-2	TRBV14	CASSRQKAGELFF	TGTGCCAGCAGTCGACAGAAAGCCGGGGAGCTGTTTTTT
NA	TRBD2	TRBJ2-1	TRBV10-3	CAISESRLAVYNEQFF	TGTGCCATCAGCGAATCCCGACTAGCGGTTTACAATGAGCAGTTCTTC
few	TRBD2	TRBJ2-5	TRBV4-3	CASSPGTSGSRGETQYF	TGCGCCAGCAGCCCCGGGACTAGCGGGTCGAGGGGGGAGACCCAGTACTTC
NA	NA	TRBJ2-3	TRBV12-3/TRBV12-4	CASRRIQDTQYF	TGTGCCAGCAGACGGATTCAAGATACGCAGTATTTT
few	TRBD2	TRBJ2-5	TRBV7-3	CASSSLAGGPAETQYF	TGTGCCAGCAGCTCATTAGCGGGGGGGCCTGCGGAGACCCAGTACTTC
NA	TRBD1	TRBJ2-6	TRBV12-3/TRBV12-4	CASSPGQGAYSGANVLTF	TGTGCCAGCAGTCCAGGACAGGGGGCCTACTCTGGGGCCAACGTCCTGACTTTC
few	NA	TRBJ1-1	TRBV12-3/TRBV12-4	CASSGAEAFF	TGTGCCAGCAGTGGGGCTGAAGCTTTCTTT
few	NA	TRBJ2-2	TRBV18	CASSHSRAVVTGELFF	TGTGCCAGCTCACACTCGCGGGCTGTGGTCACCGGGGAGCTGTTTTTT
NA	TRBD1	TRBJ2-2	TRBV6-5	CASSPGDSAYTGELFF	TGTGCCAGCAGTCCCGGGGACAGCGCCTACACCGGGGAGCTGTTTTTT
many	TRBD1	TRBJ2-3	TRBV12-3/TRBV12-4	CASSFDRGGTDTQYF	TGTGCCAGCAGTTTTGACAGGGGTGGTACAGATACGCAGTATTTT
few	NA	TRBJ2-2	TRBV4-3	CASSQEPVDTTGELFF	TGCGCCAGCAGCCAAGAACCGGTTGACACCACCGGGGAGCTGTTTTTT
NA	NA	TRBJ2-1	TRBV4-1	CASSQESQGYNEQFF	TGCGCCAGCAGCCAAGAGAGTCAAGGATACAATGAGCAGTTCTTC
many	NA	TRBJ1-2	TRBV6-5	CASSYGGGQAAEVYGYTF	TGTGCCAGCAGTTACGGGGGGGGCCAGGCGGCCGAAGTCTATGGCTACACCTTC
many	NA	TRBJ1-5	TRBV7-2	CASSLGGRGGSNQPQHF	TGTGCCAGCAGCTTAGGGGGCCGAGGAGGGAGCAATCAGCCCCAGCATTTT
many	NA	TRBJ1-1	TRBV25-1	CASSELYYTEAFF	TGTGCCAGCAGTGAACTCTATTACACTGAAGCTTTCTTT
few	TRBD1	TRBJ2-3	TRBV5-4	CASSRGQLSTDTQYF	TGTGCCAGCAGTAGGGGGCAGCTTAGCACAGATACGCAGTATTTT
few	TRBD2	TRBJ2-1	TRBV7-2	CASSSQGGGADEQFF	TGTGCCAGCAGCTCCCAGGGCGGGGGGGCAGATGAGCAGTTCTTC
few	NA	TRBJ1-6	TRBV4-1	CASSQTEYNSPLHF	TGCGCCAGCAGCCAGACAGAGTATAATTCACCCCTCCACTTT
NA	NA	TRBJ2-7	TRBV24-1	CATPPPALNYEQYF	TGTGCCACCCCCCCCCCGGCCCTCAACTACGAGCAGTACTTC
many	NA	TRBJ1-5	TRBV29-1	CSVVAGGNQPQHF	TGCAGCGTTGTAGCAGGGGGCAATCAGCCCCAGCATTTT
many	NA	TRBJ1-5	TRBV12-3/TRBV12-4	CASSFRSQPQHF	TGTGCCAGCAGTTTTAGAAGTCAGCCCCAGCATTTT
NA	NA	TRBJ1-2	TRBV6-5	CASSYEGSYGYTF	TGTGCCAGCAGTTACGAAGGGAGCTATGGCTACACCTTC
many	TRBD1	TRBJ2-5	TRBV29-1	CSVPGQIQETQYF	TGCAGCGTGCCGGGACAGATCCAAGAGACCCAGTACTTC
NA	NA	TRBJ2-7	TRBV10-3	CAISESSYEQYF	TGTGCCATCAGTGAGAGTTCCTACGAGCAGTACTTC
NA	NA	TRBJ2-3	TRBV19	CASETATDTQYF	TGTGCCAGTGAGACAGCCACAGATACGCAGTATTTT
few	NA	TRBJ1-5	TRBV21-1	CASSAEAGTDHFYSNQPQHF	TGTGCCAGCAGCGCTGAGGCAGGGACGGATCATTTTTATAGCAATCAGCCCCAGCATTTT
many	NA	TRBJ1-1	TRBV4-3	CASSQESQNTEAFF	TGCGCCAGCAGCCAAGAGTCCCAGAACACTGAAGCTTTCTTT
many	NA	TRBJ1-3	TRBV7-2	CASSLKGSSGNTIYF	TGTGCCAGCAGCTTAAAGGGGAGCTCTGGAAACACCATATATTTT
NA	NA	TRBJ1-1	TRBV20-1	CSARDPGTSTEAFF	TGCAGTGCTAGAGATCCAGGGACGTCCACTGAAGCTTTCTTT
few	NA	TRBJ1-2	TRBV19	CASSIDRENYGYTF	TGTGCCAGTAGTATAGATCGGGAGAACTATGGCTACACCTTC
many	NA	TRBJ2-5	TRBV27	CASSTLGGEGTQYF	TGTGCCAGCAGTACCCTTGGAGGAGAAGGGACCCAGTACTTC
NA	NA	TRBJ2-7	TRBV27	CATRGGPTYEQYF	TGTGCCACCAGAGGGGGACCTACCTACGAGCAGTACTTC
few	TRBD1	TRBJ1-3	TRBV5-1	CASSEWDSTSGNTIYF	TGCGCCAGCAGCGAATGGGACAGCACCTCTGGAAACACCATATATTTT
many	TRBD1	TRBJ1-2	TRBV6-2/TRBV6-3	CASRGTVNYGYTF	TGTGCCAGCAGAGGGACAGTAAACTATGGCTACACCTTC
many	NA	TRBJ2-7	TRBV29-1	CSVVSSQGRFYEQYF	TGCAGCGTTGTATCCTCCCAGGGGAGATTTTACGAGCAGTACTTC
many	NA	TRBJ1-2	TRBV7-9	CATVLNYGYTF	TGTGCCACCGTACTTAACTATGGCTACACCTTC
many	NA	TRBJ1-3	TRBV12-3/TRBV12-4	CASSLTSSGNTIYF	TGTGCCAGCAGTCTGACAAGCTCTGGAAACACCATATATTTT